This entry lists 26 T cell receptor beta chains sequenced from one sample in a study of response to subunit inactivated influenza vaccine. TCRdb fed the RT-PCR reads into MiXCR, producing one record per CDR3 protein. Of 450,000 to 600,000 distinct CDR3 sequences listed, 16% were seen once; the top ten hold 3% to 3.5%. Here the sequenced sample was CD4+ T cells sorted from PBMCs, taken less than 30 months after vaccination. The receptors derive from a man between 50 and 75 years old who received an inactivated influenza vaccine.

This clonotype was picked up many times. The V gene is TRBV12-3 or TRBV12-4, the J gene TRBJ2-1; D unclear. V lost 6 bases, J lost 6 bases, and 6 bases lay in between. This CDR3 is built from 11 residues. Here the CDR3 reads CASSNLNEQFF. CDR3 bases: TGTGCCAGCAGCAACCTCAATGAGCAGTTCTTC.

The rearrangement joins TRBV10-3 to TRBJ2-7; weak D call: TRBD1 (6 bases). CDR1 ENHRY and CDR2 SYGVKD come from the germline V gene. This CDR3 is built from 13 residues. V dropped 3 bases and J dropped 7 bases, with 13 bases sitting between them. The CDR3 DNA is TGTGCCATCAGTGACGACAGGCGAGATGAGCAGTACTTC. This sequence encodes CAISDDRRDEQYF.

DNA for the CDR3: TGTGCCAGCAGCCAGGACTGGGGTGGGGTAAACATTCAGTACTTC. Translated: CASSQDWGGVNIQYF. This sequence joins TRBV7-2 and TRBJ2-4; TRBD2 might be the D (5 bases). The CDR3 extends over 15 amino acids. Trimming cost V 5 bases and J 6 bases, with 17 bases left between them. Germline V CDR1 and CDR2: SGHTA, FQGNSA.

The chain links TRBV4-3 to TRBJ2-2; D is unclear. The CDR3 covers 15 residues. CDR1 and CDR2 from the germline V gene are LGHNA and YSLEER. Trimming removed 0 bases at V and 6 bases at J, with 11 bases between. The CDR3 loop reads CASSQDNSASGELFF. As DNA, the CDR3 is TGCGCCAGCAGCCAAGATAACTCAGCTTCCGGGGAGCTGTTTTTT.

The V gene is TRBV6-1, the J gene TRBJ2-1; 13 bases are shared with TRBD2. Germline V gene lookup returns CDR1 MNHNS and CDR2 SASEGT. The CDR3 spans 16 residues. The ends lost 5 bases at V and 7 bases at J; junction bases unmatched: 8. CDR3 bases: TGTGCCAGCAGTCGACTAGCGGGAGGAGAACTGAATGAGCAGTTCTTC. It codes for CASSRLAGGELNEQFF.

This clonotype has more than one count but fewer than ten. The J gene is TRBJ2-3, the V gene TRBV20-1; the match to TRBD2 covers 12 bases. CDR3 size: 17 residues. V gave up 3 bases and J gave up 2 bases; unmatched junction bases: 9. Germline values: CDR1 DFQATT, CDR2 SNEGSKA (reference sequence). CDR3 nucleotide sequence: TGCAGTGCTAGTAGACCTGGACTAGCGGGGTTCACAGATACGCAGTATTTT. Its translation is CSASRPGLAGFTDTQYF.

The chain is built from TRBV28 and TRBJ2-7, with D unclear. Germline V gene lookup returns CDR1 MDHEN and CDR2 SYDVKM. The CDR3 is made up of 13 amino acids. V was shortened by 3 bases and J by 5 bases, with 11 bases between the two germline ends. The CDR3 is CASSFPATDEQYF. CDR3 DNA: TGTGCCAGCAGTTTCCCAGCCACCGACGAGCAGTACTTC.

The sample holds a few counts of this clonotype. The chain uses TRBV18 and TRBJ1-1, with a tentative D call TRBD1 (5 bases). The length of the CDR3 is 14 residues. Germline loops: CDR1 KGHSH, CDR2 LQKENI. Deletions cut 3 bases from V and 2 bases from J, with 10 bases between. CDR3 region: CASSPRQSNTEAFF. CDR3 DNA sequence: TGTGCCAGCTCACCTCGACAGTCTAACACTGAAGCTTTCTTT.

V usage is TRBV6-2 or TRBV6-3 and J usage is TRBJ2-1, with 11 bases that match TRBD2. CDR3 length: 14 amino acids. V shed 0 bases, J shed 10 bases, and the junction held 2 bases outside the gene matches. Germline V gene sequence: CDR1 MNHEY, CDR2 SVGEGT. The CDR3 loop reads CASSYSLAGDEQFF. CDR3 sequence (DNA): TGTGCCAGCAGTTACTCACTAGCGGGAGACGAGCAGTTCTTC.

The V call is TRBV10-3, the J call TRBJ2-2, with 9 bases matching TRBD1. V shed 2 bases, J shed 9 bases, and the junction held 4 bases outside the gene matches. The CDR3 totals 14 residues. CDR1 is ENHRY, CDR2 SYGVKD, per germline. The CDR3 sequence: CAISEGTGSWELFF. CDR3 sequence (DNA): TGTGCCATCAGTGAGGGGACAGGGTCATGGGAGCTGTTTTTT.

In regard to this clonotype: The junction does not match germline at one end; this may be a read error. The chain recombines TRBV7-3 with TRBJ2-5; D gene uncertain. CDR3 length: 15 amino acids. Germline V gene data show CDR1 as SGHTA and CDR2 as FQGTGA. CDR3 region: CTSSLNVNNQETQYF. Here the CDR3 DNA reads TGTACCAGCAGCTTAAACGTTAACAACCAAGAGACCCAGTACTTC.

This clonotype was detected only a few times. V gene TRBV7-9 combines with J gene TRBJ2-7; D may be TRBD1 (5 bases). Germline V gives CDR1 SEHNR, CDR2 FQNEAQ (reference sequence). The CDR3 runs 15 residues. V dropped 3 bases and J dropped 2 bases, with 14 bases sitting between them. DNA for the CDR3: TGTGCCAGCAGCTTCCTGGGCAGGGCGGCCTACGAGCAGTACTTC. Translating gives CASSFLGRAAYEQYF.

This clonotype was found many times. The CDR3 sequence is CASSLEGATDTQYF. The CDR3 region has the DNA TGCGCCAGCAGCTTGGAGGGGGCCACAGATACGCAGTATTTT. The V and J genes are TRBV5-1 and TRBJ2-3, with 7 nucleotides matching TRBD1. With V trimmed by 0 bases and J by 2 bases, 0 bases remained unmatched. Germline V gives CDR1 SGHRS, CDR2 YFSETQ. The CDR3 extends over 14 amino acids.

The chain couples TRBV6-1 to TRBJ2-7; D could derive from TRBD1 or TRBD2 (5 bases each). V lost 5 bases and J 2 bases, leaving 19 bases between the germline ends. In germline, CDR1 is MNHNS, CDR2 SASEGT. There are 16 residues in the CDR3. The CDR3: CASSKGRRQLTYEQYF. CDR3 sequence (DNA): TGTGCCAGCAGTAAGGGACGCCGACAACTTACCTACGAGCAGTACTTC.

This clonotype was recorded at least ten times. The chain carries TRBV4-1 and TRBJ2-5, with D tentatively TRBD1 (6 bases). This CDR3 region has 15 residues. Germline CDR1 and CDR2: MGHRA and YSYEKL. Trimming pared 5 bases from V and 4 bases from J, leaving 17 bases between. CDR3 nucleotide sequence: TGCGCCAGCAGCGCCAGGGACATCAAGGCAGAGACCCAGTACTTC. This sequence encodes CASSARDIKAETQYF.

A few counts support this clonotype. The rearrangement links TRBV10-3 to TRBJ2-2; 7 bases agree with TRBD2. The CDR3 totals 14 residues. Germline V gene data show CDR1 as ENHRY and CDR2 as SYGVKD. J gave up 0 bases and V 9 bases, and 4 bases lay outside the gene matches. The CDR3 coding sequence is TGTGCCATGCAGCGGGGATCGAACACCGGGGAGCTGTTTTTT. Its translation is CAMQRGSNTGELFF.

The genes are TRBV10-3 and TRBJ2-7; possible D gene TRBD2, 6 bases. The V and J ends lost 6 bases and 2 bases respectively, with 14 bases between them. The CDR3 totals 14 residues. From germline, CDR1 is ENHRY and CDR2 SYGVKD. The CDR3 coding sequence is TGTGCCATCAGACCCGGGACTCCTACCTACGAGCAGTACTTC. As protein: CAIRPGTPTYEQYF.

In its sample, this clonotype was seen a few times. The rearrangement joins TRBV27 to TRBJ1-1; no clear D. There are 13 residues in the CDR3. Germline CDR1 reads MNHEY; CDR2 reads SMNVEV (reference sequence). Trimming pared 0 bases from V and 5 bases from J, leaving 7 bases between. CDR3 DNA: TGTGCCAGCAGTTTATCAGGGAAGACTGAAGCTTTCTTT. Residues: CASSLSGKTEAFF.

The rearrangement joins TRBV6-1 to TRBJ2-7, with 8 bases matching TRBD1. Germline CDR1 reads MNHNS; CDR2 reads SASEGT. Losses at the gene ends were 2 bases for V and 4 bases for J; bases not matched to a gene: 4. This CDR3 is 14 amino acids long. Here the CDR3 DNA reads TGTGCCAGCAGTGAACTGGGACAGGATTACGAGCAGTACTTC. This encodes CASSELGQDYEQYF.

This clonotype was seen repeatedly, ten times or more. The chain carries TRBV6-1 and TRBJ2-7; TRBD1 matches at 8 bases. V lost 5 bases and J lost 3; bases outside the gene matches: 15. CDR3 length: 17 amino acids. Germline V gene data show CDR1 as MNHNS and CDR2 as SASEGT. The CDR3 coding sequence is TGTGCCAGCAGTACCATTCTACAGGGGGTGCCTTTCTACGAGCAGTACTTC. It codes for CASSTILQGVPFYEQYF.

J is TRBJ2-2 and V is TRBV12-3 or TRBV12-4, with unresolved D. The CDR3 length is 16 residues. The V end lost 5 bases, the J end lost 9 bases, and 22 bases lay between the germline ends. CDR3 in amino acids: CASSIAKTPASRELFF. CDR3 nucleotides: TGTGCCAGCAGTATTGCAAAAACACCAGCCTCCCGGGAGCTGTTTTTT.

This clonotype has a handful of counts. J is TRBJ2-1 and V is TRBV4-3, with TRBD2 matching 7 bases. J gave up 10 bases and V 1 base, and 4 bases lay outside the gene matches. The CDR3 sequence is 13 residues long. CDR1 LGHNA and CDR2 YSLEER come from the germline V gene. CDR3: CASSQVTSVEQFF. The CDR3 DNA sequence: TGCGCCAGCAGCCAAGTTACTAGCGTGGAGCAGTTCTTC.

The chain uses TRBV6-1 and TRBJ2-2; tentatively, D is TRBD1 (6 bases). Germline lookup yields CDR1 MNHNS and CDR2 SASEGT. This CDR3 is built from 15 residues. Trimming left V 6 bases short and J 1 base short, with 12 bases between. CDR3 region: CASRGTTKNTGELFF. The DNA for the CDR3 is TGTGCCAGCAGAGGGACAACGAAGAACACCGGGGAGCTGTTTTTT.

The chain joins TRBV19 to TRBJ2-5; 9 bases map to TRBD1. V dropped 6 bases and J dropped 9; count of bases not matched to a gene: 8. Per germline, CDR1 LNHDA and CDR2 SQIVND (reference sequence). The CDR3 consists of 13 residues. The CDR3 sequence is CASSFPGQGPQYF. In DNA form, the CDR3 reads TGTGCCAGTAGCTTTCCGGGACAGGGTCCCCAGTACTTC.

A few counts support this clonotype. The V and J genes are TRBV3-1 and TRBJ2-2; D is uncertain. This CDR3 has 16 residues. With 0 bases removed from V and 7 bases from J, the gap between germline ends came to 15 bases. The germline CDR1 and CDR2 sequences are LGHDT and YNNKEL (reference sequence). As DNA, the CDR3 is TGTGCCAGCAGCCAAGATAGGATCGGTGGCGGCGGGGAGCTGTTTTTT. Protein: CASSQDRIGGGGELFF.

The table lists this clonotype with a few counts. V is TRBV12-3 or TRBV12-4 and J is TRBJ2-1; 11 bases are shared with TRBD2. V was pared by 1 base and J by 15 bases, with 8 bases of the junction left unmatched. CDR3 length: 14 amino acids. As DNA, the CDR3 is TGTGCCAGCAGTTTAGGGGCTAGCGGGGGGCCCCTGTTCTTC. Amino acid sequence: CASSLGASGGPLFF.